The 24 T cell receptor beta chains listed next were all sequenced from one sample in a study of blood T cells in healthy people across ages. Primed by a sample-barcoded 5' primer and a J-beta primer mix, a second PCR proceeded for roughly 6 to 12 cycles. TCRdb itself ran the 5' RACE reads through MiXCR, one entry per CDR3 protein. The data contain 780,000 or so distinct CDR3 sequences, 45% to 70% of them singletons. Sequencing was performed on blood. These receptors were taken from a middle-aged man in good health.

This clonotype was seen more than once but under ten times. V gene TRBV20-1 combines with J gene TRBJ2-3; D is perhaps TRBD1 or TRBD2 (5 bases each). The CDR3 contains 15 residues. Germline V gene data show CDR1 as DFQATT and CDR2 as SNEGSKA (reference sequence). Trimming took off 0 bases at V and 4 bases at J, with 14 bases between the two ends. The CDR3 DNA is TGCAGTGCTAGAGATGGGGCTAGCCCCTCAGATACGCAGTATTTT. The encoded protein is CSARDGASPSDTQYF.

The rearrangement joins TRBV11-2 to TRBJ2-7; D is unclear. Germline values: CDR1 SGHAT, CDR2 FQNNGV. Trimming took off 5 bases at V and 1 base at J, with 12 bases between the two ends. The length of the CDR3 is 14 residues. The CDR3 sequence is CASSQHDSSYEQYF. The CDR3 DNA sequence: TGTGCCAGCAGCCAACACGACTCGTCCTACGAGCAGTACTTC.

The chain couples TRBV29-1 to TRBJ1-4, with 7 bases fitting TRBD1. CDR1 is SQVTM and CDR2 is ANQGSEA in the germline V gene. The CDR3 extends over 13 amino acids. Unmatched junction bases numbered 7, after V lost 5 bases and J lost 7 bases. The DNA for the CDR3 is TGCAGCGTTTTTGAGGGGGCAGGTGAAAAACTGTTTTTT. This codes for CSVFEGAGEKLFF.

This clonotype was found a few times. V and J are TRBV4-1 and TRBJ2-7; unclear D gene. The CDR3 has 16 amino acids. Germline V gives CDR1 MGHRA, CDR2 YSYEKL. The germline V and J ends were trimmed by 5 bases and 3 bases, with 20 bases remaining between them. This CDR3 reads CASSSGGLGSLYEQYF. CDR3 coding DNA: TGCGCCAGCAGCTCCGGTGGCCTCGGGTCCCTCTACGAGCAGTACTTC.

This clonotype showed up just a few times. This chain connects TRBV4-3 to TRBJ2-5; the match to TRBD2 covers 7 bases. The length of the CDR3 is 16 residues. The germline V gene encodes CDR1 LGHNA and CDR2 YSLEER. V was pared by 0 bases and J by 2 bases, with 6 bases of the junction left unmatched. The CDR3, as DNA: TGCGCCAGCAGCCAAGATGCTCAGCGGGGACAAGAGACCCAGTACTTC. Amino acids: CASSQDAQRGQETQYF.

The genes are TRBV28 and TRBJ1-5; a possible D gene is TRBD1 (6 bases). The germline gives CDR1 MDHEN, CDR2 SYDVKM. The CDR3 consists of 13 residues. Trimming removed 7 bases at V and 4 bases at J, with 11 bases between. The chain's CDR3 is CASTGTKNQPQHF. CDR3 sequence (DNA): TGTGCCAGCACCGGGACAAAGAATCAGCCCCAGCATTTT.

The rearrangement joins TRBV2 to TRBJ1-5, with 7 bases matching TRBD1. Trimming at V came to 8 bases and at J to 1 base, leaving 8 bases not matched to a gene. CDR3 length: 15 amino acids. Germline CDR1 SNHLY, CDR2 FYNNEI. The CDR3 bases are TGTGCCAGCGTGGGGGACAGAAAGAGCAATCAGCCCCAGCATTTT. The encoded protein is CASVGDRKSNQPQHF.

This chain uses TRBV27 with TRBJ2-5; no firm D call. TRBJ2-7 matches the DNA end more closely, so the J call is doubtful. Germline V gene sequence: CDR1 MNHEY, CDR2 SMNVEV (reference sequence). The CDR3 runs 13 residues. The CDR3 sequence: CASSRSLVDEQYF. The CDR3 DNA follows: TGTGCCAGCAGCCGGAGCCTCGTGGACGAGCAGTACTTC.

The chain recombines TRBV20-1 with TRBJ2-3; 7 bases are a match to TRBD2. The trim removed 4 bases at V and 10 bases at J, leaving 17 bases unmatched. From germline, CDR1 is DFQATT and CDR2 SNEGSKA (reference sequence). The length of the CDR3 is 15 residues. The CDR3 spells CSATGDYRDGVSQYF. The CDR3 DNA follows: TGCAGTGCTACCGGGGACTACCGTGATGGGGTCTCGCAGTATTTT.

J is TRBJ2-1 and V is TRBV20-1; D is undetermined. The V gene's germline CDR1 is DFQATT and CDR2 SNEGSKA (reference sequence). The V end lost 6 bases, the J end lost 10 bases, and 16 bases lay between the germline ends. CDR3 length: 12 residues. Here the CDR3 DNA reads TGCAGTGCAACTACCCTTATGGGGGAGCAGTTCTTC. Its translation is CSATTLMGEQFF.

The CDR3 sequence: CASSLFVEAFF. In DNA form, the CDR3 reads TGTGCCAGCAGTTTATTCGTTGAAGCTTTCTTT. This chain connects TRBV28 to TRBJ1-1; D unresolved. The germline gives CDR1 MDHEN, CDR2 SYDVKM. V dropped 1 base and J dropped 7 bases, with 4 bases sitting between them. The CDR3 length is 11 residues.

This sequence joins TRBV12-3 or TRBV12-4 and TRBJ1-1; D is possibly TRBD1 (5 bases). The CDR3 runs 14 residues. V lost 3 bases and J 2 bases, leaving 10 bases between the germline ends. The CDR3 loop is CASSFTGGNTEAFF. For the CDR3, the DNA is TGTGCCAGCAGTTTCACGGGGGGAAACACTGAAGCTTTCTTT.

The J gene is TRBJ1-6, the V gene TRBV28; D uncertain. The germline V and J ends were trimmed by 3 bases and 8 bases, with 5 bases remaining between them. This CDR3 spans 12 amino acids. Per germline, CDR1 MDHEN and CDR2 SYDVKM. The CDR3 nucleotides read TGTGCCAGCAGTTTTGTCTATTCACCCCTCCACTTT. Protein product: CASSFVYSPLHF.

The chain has TRBV3-1 and TRBJ2-4, with 14 positions matching TRBD2. Losses at the gene ends were 5 bases for V and 3 bases for J; bases not matched to a gene: 6. Per germline, CDR1 LGHDT and CDR2 YNNKEL (reference sequence). CDR3 length equals 17 residues. This CDR3 is CASSGTSGSHVKNIQYF. The CDR3 nucleotides are TGTGCCAGCAGCGGGACTAGCGGGAGTCACGTCAAAAACATTCAGTACTTC.

DNA of the CDR3: TGTGCCAGCAGTTACTCGCGGGACCGGGTGAATTCACCCCTCCACTTT. The encoded protein is CASSYSRDRVNSPLHF. The chain carries TRBV6-5 and TRBJ1-6; tentatively, D is TRBD1 (5 bases). The CDR3 is 16 residues long. Trimming took off 0 bases at V and 7 bases at J, with 13 bases between the two ends. CDR1 is MNHEY, CDR2 SVGAGI, per germline.

The chain links TRBV20-1 to TRBJ2-2; 8 bases agree with TRBD2. J was trimmed by 3 bases and V by 6 bases; bases with no gene match: 9. CDR1 DFQATT and CDR2 SNEGSKA come from the germline V gene (reference sequence). The CDR3 runs to 15 residues. CDR3 sequence: CSAGSGGLDTGELFF. The CDR3 DNA reads TGCAGTGCGGGCAGCGGGGGATTGGACACCGGGGAGCTGTTTTTT.

This clonotype was recorded a few times. This chain uses TRBV7-9 with TRBJ2-5, with D perhaps TRBD1 (6 bases). V lost 5 bases and J 4 bases, leaving 17 bases between the germline ends. Germline CDR1 is SEHNR and CDR2 is FQNEAQ (reference sequence). This CDR3 contains 15 residues. The CDR3 bases are TGTGCCAGCAGCCCACCACAGGGTCTCGGAGAGACCCAGTACTTC. This codes for CASSPPQGLGETQYF.

The chain links TRBV6-1 to TRBJ2-1; D ambiguous. Trimming removed 6 bases from V and 4 bases from J, with 10 bases in between. The CDR3 loop spans 13 amino acids. Germline CDR1 reads MNHNS; CDR2 reads SASEGT. CDR3 sequence (DNA): TGTGCCAGCAGCCCAATCGGGTACAATGAGCAGTTCTTC. Its protein product is CASSPIGYNEQFF.

The V and J genes are TRBV3-1 and TRBJ2-1; D is unresolved. The germline gives CDR1 LGHDT, CDR2 YNNKEL (reference sequence). CDR3 length equals 13 residues. V was clipped by 0 bases and J by 8 bases, with 8 bases between them. CDR3 coding DNA: TGTGCCAGCAGCCAAGAGCTGGTCCATGAGCAGTTCTTC. Translation: CASSQELVHEQFF.

In this sample, this clonotype turned up a few times. The chain is built from TRBV9 and TRBJ2-3, with D tentatively TRBD1 (5 bases). CDR3 size: 16 residues. Germline values: CDR1 SGDLS, CDR2 YYNGEE. V was clipped by 0 bases and J by 3 bases, with 14 bases between them. The CDR3 DNA reads as TGTGCCAGCAGCGTAGCTGGCAAGGGGCGTACAGATACGCAGTATTTT. It encodes CASSVAGKGRTDTQYF.

This chain uses TRBV7-2 with TRBJ2-6, with D maybe TRBD2 (5 bases). CDR3 length: 17 residues. From germline, CDR1 is SGHTA and CDR2 FQGNSA. V gave up 5 bases and J gave up 4 bases, with 18 bases separating them. The chain's CDR3 is CASSPHGGLAGANVLTF. The DNA of the CDR3 is TGTGCCAGCAGCCCCCACGGAGGTCTCGCGGGGGCCAACGTCCTGACTTTC. Full variable domain (outside the CDR3, taken from reference TRBV7-2 and TRBJ2-6): GAGVSQSPSNKVTEKGKDVELRCDPISGHTALYWYRQSLGQGLEFLIYFQGNSAPDKSGLPSDRFSAERTGGSVSTLTIQRTQQEDSAVYLCASSPHGGLAGANVLTFGAGSRLTVL.

The rearrangement links TRBV14 to TRBJ2-5; perhaps TRBD2 as D (6 bases). Germline V lookup: CDR1 SGHDN, CDR2 FVKESK. Trimming removed 2 bases from V and 11 bases from J, with 15 bases in between. The CDR3 sequence is 13 residues long. The chain's CDR3 is CASSQRGTDEQYF. DNA of the CDR3: TGTGCCAGCAGCCAACGGGGGACGGATGAGCAGTACTTC.

This chain uses TRBV9 with TRBJ1-2, with D unclear. This CDR3 comprises 14 residues. Germline-derived CDR1 and CDR2 are SGDLS and YYNGEE. The V and J ends lost 4 bases and 2 bases respectively, with 12 bases between them. DNA for the CDR3: TGTGCCAGCAGCCCGAAGGGAGCCAACTATGGCTACACCTTC. Encoded protein: CASSPKGANYGYTF.

V is TRBV7-2 and J is TRBJ2-7, with a possible D match to TRBD1 (6 bases). From germline, CDR1 is SGHTA and CDR2 FQGNSA. The CDR3 totals 15 residues. Trimming left V 2 bases short and J 3 bases short, with 14 bases between. The CDR3, as DNA: TGTGCCAGCAGCTTACCTAGAGGGGGTTACTACGAGCAGTACTTC. Amino acid sequence: CASSLPRGGYYEQYF.